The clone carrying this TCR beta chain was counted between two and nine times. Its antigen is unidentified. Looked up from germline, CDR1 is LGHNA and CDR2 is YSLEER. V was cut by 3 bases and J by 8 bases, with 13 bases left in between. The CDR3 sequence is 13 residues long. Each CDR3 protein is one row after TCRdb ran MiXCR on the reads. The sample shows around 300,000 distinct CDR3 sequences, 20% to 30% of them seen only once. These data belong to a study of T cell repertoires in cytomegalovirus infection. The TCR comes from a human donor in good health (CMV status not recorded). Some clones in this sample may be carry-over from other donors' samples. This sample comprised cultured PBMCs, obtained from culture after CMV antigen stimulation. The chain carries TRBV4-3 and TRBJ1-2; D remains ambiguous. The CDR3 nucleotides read TGCGCCAGCAGCCAGGCTAACCCGGCGGGCTACACCTTC. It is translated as CASSQANPAGYTF.